This T cell receptor beta chain was documented in a study of cytomegalovirus exposure and HLA in healthy donors. Germline V gene sequence: CDR1 LNHDA, CDR2 SQIVND (reference sequence). With 6 bases clipped from V and 8 bases from J, the junction kept 9 bases outside the gene matches. This CDR3 has 14 amino acids. Notes on this clone: Antigen unknown.

Study-wide results and caveats: One cluster of highly shared sequence variants probably arose as a sequencing artifact. Across donors, presence/absence analyses took sequencing depth to be roughly uniform.

PCR was performed using 60 Vbeta and 13 Jbeta primers. Data came from immunoSEQ multiplex PCR; TCRdb stores just in-frame clones and leaves some out. Among roughly 190,000 clones, more than 75% were seen once, and the ten largest hold approximately 2.4%. This sequence was found in a woman aged 50 to 65 in good health and CMV-seropositive. This rearrangement joins TRBV19 to TRBJ1-4; 7 positions agree with TRBD1. Sequencing was done on a sample of PBMCs. In nucleotides, the CDR3 is TGTGCCAGTAGCCCGACAGGGTCTTTCGAAAAACTGTTTTTT. Translating it yields CASSPTGSFEKLFF.